This TCR beta chain was sequenced for a study of OX40 agonist ivuxolimab in advanced cancers. Findings of the study overall: CD8+ T cells showed, on average, more clonal expansion than CD4+ cells.

The V segment lost 5 bases and the J segment 2 bases; nucleotides outside the gene matches: 9. This CDR3 spans 16 amino acids. The V gene's germline CDR1 is MDHEN and CDR2 SYDVKM. Comments on this clone: Its cognate antigen is unknown.

The data were produced by immunoSEQ multiplex PCR, yet TCRdb's version contains in-frame clones alone and is incomplete. The sample lists tens of thousands of clones; approximately 85% were seen once. This sample comprised CD4+ or CD8+ T cells sorted from blood, obtained in a trial of the OX40 agonist ivuxolimab. J is TRBJ2-3 and V is TRBV28; 8 positions agree with TRBD2. The receptor comes from an adult with an advanced solid tumor such as melanoma, head and neck, liver or kidney cancer. CDR3 bases: TGTGCCAGCAGTCAGAAGGGGACTAGGGACACAGATACGCAGTATTTT. Translating gives CASSQKGTRDTDTQYF.